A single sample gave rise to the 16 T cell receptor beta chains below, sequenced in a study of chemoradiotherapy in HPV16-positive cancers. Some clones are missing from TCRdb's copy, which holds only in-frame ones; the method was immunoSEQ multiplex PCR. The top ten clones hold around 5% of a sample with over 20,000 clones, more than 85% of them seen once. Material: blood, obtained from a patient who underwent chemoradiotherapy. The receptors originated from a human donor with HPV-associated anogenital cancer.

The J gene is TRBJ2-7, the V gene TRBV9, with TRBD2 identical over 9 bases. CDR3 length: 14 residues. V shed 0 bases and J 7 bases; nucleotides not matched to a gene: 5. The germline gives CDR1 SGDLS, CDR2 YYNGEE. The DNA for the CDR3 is TGTGCCAGCAGCGTAGGCGGGGGGGCTGGTGAGCAGTACTTC. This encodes CASSVGGGAGEQYF. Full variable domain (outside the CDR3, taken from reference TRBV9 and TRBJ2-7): DSGVTQTPKHLITATGQRVTLRCSPRSGDLSVYWYQQSLDQGLQFLIQYYNGEERAKGNILERFSAQQFPDLHSELNLSSLELGDSALYFCASSVGGGAGEQYFGPGTRLTVT.

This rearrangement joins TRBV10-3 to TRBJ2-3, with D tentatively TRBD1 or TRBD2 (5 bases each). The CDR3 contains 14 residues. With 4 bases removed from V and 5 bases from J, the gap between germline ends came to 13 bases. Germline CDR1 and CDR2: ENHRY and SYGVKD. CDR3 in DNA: TGTGCCATCAGTGTGGGGGTAGAACGAGATACGCAGTATTTT. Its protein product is CAISVGVERDTQYF.

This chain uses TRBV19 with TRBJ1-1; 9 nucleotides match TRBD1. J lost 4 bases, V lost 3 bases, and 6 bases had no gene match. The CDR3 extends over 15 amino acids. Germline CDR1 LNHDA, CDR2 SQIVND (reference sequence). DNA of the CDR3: TGTGCCAGTAGTATCACAGGGGGCATGACCACTGAAGCTTTCTTT. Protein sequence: CASSITGGMTTEAFF. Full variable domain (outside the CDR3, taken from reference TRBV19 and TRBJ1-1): DGGITQSPKYLFRKEGQNVTLSCEQNLNHDAMYWYRQDPGQGLRLIYYSQIVNDFQKGDIAEGYSVSREKKESFPLTVTSAQKNPTAFYLCASSITGGMTTEAFFGQGTRLTVV.

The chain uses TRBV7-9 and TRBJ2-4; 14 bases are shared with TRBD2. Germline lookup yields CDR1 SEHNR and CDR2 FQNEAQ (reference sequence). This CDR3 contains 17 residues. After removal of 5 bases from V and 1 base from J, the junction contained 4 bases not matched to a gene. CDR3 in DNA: TGTGCCAGCAGCGCGGGACTAGCGGGAGAGGCCAAAAACATTCAGTACTTC. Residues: CASSAGLAGEAKNIQYF.

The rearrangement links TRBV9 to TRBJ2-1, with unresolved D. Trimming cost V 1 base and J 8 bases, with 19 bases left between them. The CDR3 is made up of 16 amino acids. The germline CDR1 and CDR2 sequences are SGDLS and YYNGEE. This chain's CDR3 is CASSVLPAVRGDEQFF. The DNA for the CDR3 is TGTGCCAGCAGCGTACTCCCGGCGGTTCGTGGGGATGAGCAGTTCTTC.

As DNA, the CDR3 is TGTGCCTGGAGTCCCAGCCCCCTAACCGGGGAGCTGTTTTTT. It translates to CAWSPSPLTGELFF. The chain recombines TRBV30 with TRBJ2-2; no reliable D call. Germline V gene sequence: CDR1 GTSNPN, CDR2 SVGIG (reference sequence). V lost 2 bases to trimming and J lost 5 bases, with 12 bases between them. The CDR3 contains 14 residues.

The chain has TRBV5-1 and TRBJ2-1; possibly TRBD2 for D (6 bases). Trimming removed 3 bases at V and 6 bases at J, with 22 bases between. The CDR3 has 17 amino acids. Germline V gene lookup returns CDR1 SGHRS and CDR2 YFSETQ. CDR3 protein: CASSYAWGVGSSNEQFF. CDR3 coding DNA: TGCGCCAGCAGCTATGCCTGGGGGGTTGGTTCGTCCAATGAGCAGTTCTTC.

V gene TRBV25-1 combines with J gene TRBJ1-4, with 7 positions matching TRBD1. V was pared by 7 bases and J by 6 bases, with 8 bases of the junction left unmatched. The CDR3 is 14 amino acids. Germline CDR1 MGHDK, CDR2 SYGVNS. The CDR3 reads CASTQSRGDEKLFF. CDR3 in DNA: TGTGCCAGCACCCAGAGCAGGGGGGATGAAAAACTGTTTTTT.

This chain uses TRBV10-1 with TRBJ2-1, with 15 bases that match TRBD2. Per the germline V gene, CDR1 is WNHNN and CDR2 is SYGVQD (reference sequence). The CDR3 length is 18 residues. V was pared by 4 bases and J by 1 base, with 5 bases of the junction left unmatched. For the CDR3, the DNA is TGCGCCAGCAGTGGAGGACTAGCGGGGGGGCCGTCCTACAATGAGCAGTTCTTC. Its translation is CASSGGLAGGPSYNEQFF.

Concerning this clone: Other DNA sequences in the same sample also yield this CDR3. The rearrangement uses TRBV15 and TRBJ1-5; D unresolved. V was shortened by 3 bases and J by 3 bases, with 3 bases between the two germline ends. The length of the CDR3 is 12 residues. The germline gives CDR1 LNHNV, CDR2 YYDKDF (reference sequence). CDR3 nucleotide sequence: TGTGCCACCAGCAGGGACAATCAGCCCCAGCATTTT. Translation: CATSRDNQPQHF.

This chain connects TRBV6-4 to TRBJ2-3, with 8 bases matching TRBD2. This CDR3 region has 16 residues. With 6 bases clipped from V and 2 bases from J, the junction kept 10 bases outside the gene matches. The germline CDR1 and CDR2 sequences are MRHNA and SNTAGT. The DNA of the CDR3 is TGTGCCAGCAGCGCTAGAAGCGGGGGTGCCACAGATACGCAGTATTTT. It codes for CASSARSGGATDTQYF.

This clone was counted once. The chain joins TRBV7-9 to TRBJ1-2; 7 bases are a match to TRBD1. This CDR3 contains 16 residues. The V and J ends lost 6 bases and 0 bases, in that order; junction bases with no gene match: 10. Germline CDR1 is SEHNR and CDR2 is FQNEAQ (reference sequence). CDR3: CASSQATGYTNYGYTF. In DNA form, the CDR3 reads TGTGCCAGCAGTCAGGCGACAGGGTATACTAACTATGGCTACACCTTC.

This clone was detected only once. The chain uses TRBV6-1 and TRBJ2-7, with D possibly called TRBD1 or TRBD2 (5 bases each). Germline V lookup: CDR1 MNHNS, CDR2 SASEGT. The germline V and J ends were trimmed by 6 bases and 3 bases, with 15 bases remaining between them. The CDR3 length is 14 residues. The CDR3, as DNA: TGTGCCAGCAGCCTCGGGACCTCGGGCTACGAGCAGTACTTC. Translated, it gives CASSLGTSGYEQYF.

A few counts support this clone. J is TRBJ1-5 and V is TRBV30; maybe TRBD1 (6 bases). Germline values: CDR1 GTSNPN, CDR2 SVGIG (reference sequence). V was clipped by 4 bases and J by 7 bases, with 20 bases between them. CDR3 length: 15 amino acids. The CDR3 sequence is CAWTPRGQGYQPQHF. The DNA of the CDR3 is TGTGCCTGGACCCCCCGGGGGCAGGGATACCAGCCCCAGCATTTT.

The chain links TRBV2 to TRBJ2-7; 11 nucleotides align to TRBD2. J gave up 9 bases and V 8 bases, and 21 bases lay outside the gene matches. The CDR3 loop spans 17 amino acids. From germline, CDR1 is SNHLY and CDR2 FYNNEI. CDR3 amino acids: CASVGVQAPSGRWGQYF. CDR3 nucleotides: TGTGCCAGCGTGGGGGTACAGGCCCCTAGCGGGAGGTGGGGGCAGTACTTC.

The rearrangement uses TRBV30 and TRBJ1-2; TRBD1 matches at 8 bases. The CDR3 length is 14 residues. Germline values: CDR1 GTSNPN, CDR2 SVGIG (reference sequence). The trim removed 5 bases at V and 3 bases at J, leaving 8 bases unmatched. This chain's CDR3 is CAWDTSTGDYGYTF. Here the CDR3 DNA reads TGTGCCTGGGATACCTCGACAGGGGACTATGGCTACACCTTC.